This paragraph reports one TCR beta chain. These data belong to a study of blood T cell repertoires in COVID-19. Germline V lookup: CDR1 SGHVS, CDR2 FQNEAQ. There are 15 residues in the CDR3. Trimming left V 5 bases short and J 3 bases short, with 14 bases between. The protocol was immunoSEQ multiplex PCR, while the TCRdb copy is restricted to in-frame clones and leaves out a portion. The table shows about 120,000 clones, with 80% to 90% occurring only once. The chain uses TRBV7-8 and TRBJ1-5; maybe TRBD1 (5 bases). Input material: peripheral blood. The receptor was isolated from a human donor with acute or convalescent COVID-19. The donor label of this sample is uncertain. The chain's CDR3 is CASSLQGHFNQPQHF. The DNA for the CDR3 is TGTGCCAGCAGCCTGCAAGGACATTTCAATCAGCCCCAGCATTTT.